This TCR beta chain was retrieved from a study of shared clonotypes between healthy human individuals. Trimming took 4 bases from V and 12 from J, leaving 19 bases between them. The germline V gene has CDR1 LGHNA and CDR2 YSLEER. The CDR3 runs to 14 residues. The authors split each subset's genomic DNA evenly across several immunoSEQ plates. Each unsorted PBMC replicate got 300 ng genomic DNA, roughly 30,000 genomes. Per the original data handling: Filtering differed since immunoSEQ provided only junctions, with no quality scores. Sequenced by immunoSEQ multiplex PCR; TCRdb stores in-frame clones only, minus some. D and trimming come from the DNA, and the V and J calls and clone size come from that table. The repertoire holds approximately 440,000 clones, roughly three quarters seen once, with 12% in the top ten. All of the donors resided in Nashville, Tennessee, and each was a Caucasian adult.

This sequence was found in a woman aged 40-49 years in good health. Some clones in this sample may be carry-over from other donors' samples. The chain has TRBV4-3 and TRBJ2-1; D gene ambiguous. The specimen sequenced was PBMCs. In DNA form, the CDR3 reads TGCGCCAGCAGCCGCTCCTCTGGTTCGGGTGTGCAGTTCTTC. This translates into CASSRSSGSGVQFF.